This T cell receptor (beta chain) was observed in a study of blood T cells in healthy people across ages. In regard to this clonotype: As yet, its antigen is unknown. A single base separates this from a much larger clone, so it may be a read error.

Germline CDR1 reads MNHEY; CDR2 reads SMNVEV (reference sequence). This CDR3 contains 14 residues. Between the trimmed V and J ends, which lost 1 base and 2 bases, there was a span of 7 bases. Together with a sample-barcoded 5' primer, a J-beta primer mix was included in a second PCR lasting about 7 to 12 cycles. TCRdb re-called the 5' RACE reads through MiXCR, storing one row per CDR3 protein. The sample lists hundreds of thousands of distinct CDR3 sequences; around 36% were seen once. Whole-study results and caveats: The study regarded diversity estimates from one million T cells as underestimates. A strong correlation was found between TCR beta diversity and the percentage of naive T cells.

Samples each had at least 6 micrograms of total RNA extracted. The specimen sequenced was blood. V usage is TRBV27 and J usage is TRBJ2-3; no firm D call. This clonotype was obtained from a man between 18 and 29 years old in good health. The CDR3 is CASSLLGITDTQYF. In DNA form, the CDR3 reads TGTGCCAGCAGTTTATTGGGGATCACAGATACGCAGTATTTT.